Shown below are 8 T cell receptor beta chains from a single sample sequenced in a study of blood T cells in healthy people across ages. A sample-barcoded 5' primer and a J-beta primer mix were used in a second PCR of roughly 7 to 12 cycles. TCRdb redid the calling of the 5' RACE reads with MiXCR, one entry per CDR3 protein. The sample includes around 1,800,000 distinct CDR3 sequences, 30% to 40% of them seen just once. The sequenced sample was blood. The receptor source for this set is a human donor in good health.

This clonotype was seen a few times. CDR3 DNA sequence: TGTGCCAGCAGCTTTTTAAGTACAGCCGACGAGCAGTACTTC. Translated: CASSFLSTADEQYF. The chain joins TRBV7-2 to TRBJ2-4; no clear D. The J call may be in error: the DNA end matches TRBJ2-7 better. The CDR3 runs to 14 residues. Germline V CDR1 and CDR2: SGHTA, FQGNSA.

This clonotype was recorded a few times. The CDR3 DNA reads TGCAGTGCTAGAGACGACATTAACAACAATGAGCAGTTCTTC. Its protein product is CSARDDINNNEQFF. V gene TRBV20-1 combines with J gene TRBJ2-1; no reliable D call. The CDR3 totals 14 residues. Between the trimmed V and J ends, which lost 0 bases and 5 bases, there was a span of 11 bases. CDR1 is DFQATT and CDR2 is SNEGSKA in the germline V gene (reference sequence).

J is TRBJ2-5 and V is TRBV20-1; 8 bases are a match to TRBD2. The germline V gene has CDR1 DFQATT and CDR2 SNEGSKA (reference sequence). Trimming removed 0 bases from V and 11 bases from J; junction bases left unmatched: 17. The CDR3 is 16 residues long. The CDR3 DNA reads as TGCAGTGCTAGAGATCGGGACGGGGGGGTCTACAATGAGCAGTACTTC. Encoded protein: CSARDRDGGVYNEQYF.

The CDR3 region is CAIRMSGMNTEAFF. CDR3 coding DNA: TGTGCCATCCGCATGTCCGGGATGAACACTGAAGCTTTCTTT. The chain employs TRBV15 and TRBJ1-1; no clear D. V gave up 10 bases and J gave up 0 bases, with 15 bases separating them. The CDR3 contains 14 residues. The germline V gene encodes CDR1 LNHNV and CDR2 YYDKDF (reference sequence).

The chain employs TRBV2 and TRBJ2-3; D uncertain. The CDR3 is 15 residues long. CDR1 and CDR2 from the germline V gene are SNHLY and FYNNEI. Trimming pared 3 bases from V and 6 bases from J, leaving 16 bases between. In DNA form, the CDR3 reads TGTGCCAGCAGTGAGGTATTAGCCGATTCGGATACGCAGTATTTT. Translating gives CASSEVLADSDTQYF. Full variable domain (rest looked up from reference TRBV2 and TRBJ2-3): EPEVTQTPSHQVTQMGQEVILRCVPISNHLYFYWYRQILGQKVEFLVSFYNNEISEKSEIFDDQFSVERPDGSNFTLKIRSTKLEDSAMYFCASSEVLADSDTQYFGPGTRLTVL.

This clonotype showed up just a few times. V usage is TRBV7-9 and J usage is TRBJ1-2; D is possibly TRBD1 (5 bases). Per the germline V gene, CDR1 is SEHNR and CDR2 is FQNEAQ (reference sequence). V lost 5 bases and J 4 bases, leaving 14 bases between the germline ends. There are 14 residues in the CDR3. This chain's CDR3 is CASSPREGIYGYTF. The DNA of the CDR3 is TGTGCCAGCAGCCCCAGGGAGGGAATCTATGGCTACACCTTC.

V usage is TRBV7-2 and J usage is TRBJ1-2; 7 bases line up with TRBD1. The CDR3 sequence is 16 residues long. Germline V CDR1 and CDR2: SGHTA, FQGNSA. V shed 5 bases and J 7 bases; nucleotides not matched to a gene: 16. CDR3 sequence reads: CASSQGDLEGASGYTF. CDR3 DNA: TGTGCCAGCAGCCAGGGGGACCTGGAGGGGGCGAGTGGCTACACCTTC.

This chain uses TRBV25-1 with TRBJ2-3; D uncertain. This CDR3 is 12 amino acids long. Trimming removed 10 bases at V and 6 bases at J, with 14 bases between. In germline, CDR1 is MGHDK, CDR2 SYGVNS. The CDR3 sequence: CATQSTLDTQYF. For the CDR3, the DNA is TGTGCCACCCAGTCAACCTTGGATACGCAGTATTTT.